A selection of T cell receptor beta chains follows, all from one sample in a study of OX40 agonist ivuxolimab in advanced cancers. Assay used: immunoSEQ multiplex PCR; TCRdb lists only in-frame clones, some missing. Among over 15,000 clones listed, about 86% were seen once. Sequenced material: CD4+ or CD8+ T cells sorted from blood, taken in a trial of the OX40 agonist ivuxolimab. The receptors stem from an adult with an advanced solid tumor such as melanoma, head and neck, liver or kidney cancer. CDR3s include the opening cysteine and the closing phenylalanine or tryptophan. The D gene is left open where the match is weak. Expanded clones are given a class, and other clones once, few, many or no size at all.

D gene	clone size	V gene	J gene	CDR3 protein	CDR3 DNA
.	.	TRBV2	TRBJ1-3	CASSDRASGNTIYF	TGTGCCAGCAGTGATAGGGCCTCTGGAAACACCATATATTTT
TRBD1	few	TRBV4-1	TRBJ1-2	CASSQDRVRGPSVGYTF	TGCGCCAGCAGCCAAGATCGGGTAAGGGGGCCCTCCGTTGGCTACACCTTC
TRBD2	.	TRBV9	TRBJ2-5	CASSVGRGSGRGTLQETQYF	TGTGCCAGCAGCGTAGGTAGAGGATCGGGGAGGGGCACCCTCCAAGAGACCCAGTACTTC
.	.	TRBV6-5	TRBJ2-7	CASSSPTLSSYEQYF	TGTGCCAGCAGTTCCCCGACTCTGAGCTCCTACGAGCAGTACTTC
.	.	TRBV6-5	TRBJ2-7	CAAGEGARYEQYF	TGTGCCGCTGGGGAGGGGGCGAGGTACGAGCAGTACTTC
.	.	TRBV7-9	TRBJ1-4	CASSQKKGPGLKLFF	TGTGCCAGCAGCCAAAAAAAGGGGCCTGGGTTAAAACTGTTTTTT
.	.	TRBV18	TRBJ1-2	CASSPSGGAVDGYTF	TGTGCCAGCTCACCATCCGGGGGGGCAGTCGATGGCTACACCTTC
.	.	TRBV11-2	TRBJ2-6	CASSSQTRPSGANVLTF	TGTGCCAGCAGCTCCCAGACACGCCCCTCTGGGGCCAACGTCCTGACTTTC
.	.	TRBV18	TRBJ1-1	CASSQSGTLWSTEAFF	TGTGCCAGCTCACAATCAGGAACCCTCTGGAGCACTGAAGCTTTCTTT
TRBD1	.	TRBV7-9	TRBJ2-2	CASTAGGTGELFF	TGTGCCAGCACCGCAGGGGGAACCGGGGAGCTGTTTTTT
.	.	TRBV2	TRBJ1-5	CASSVETGYRGVSNQPQHF	TGTGCCAGCAGTGTCGAAACAGGGTATAGGGGAGTAAGCAATCAGCCCCAGCATTTT
.	.	TRBV15	TRBJ2-1	CATGSQTNNEQFF	TGTGCCACCGGGAGTCAAACCAACAATGAGCAGTTCTTC
.	.	TRBV7-9	TRBJ2-6	CASSARGGANVLTF	TGTGCCAGCAGCGCCCGGGGTGGGGCCAACGTCCTGACTTTC
.	.	TRBV5-4	TRBJ2-6	CASSFLAAGANVLTF	TGTGCCAGCAGCTTCCTAGCCGCTGGGGCCAACGTCCTGACTTTC
.	.	TRBV14	TRBJ1-5	CASSHRRDSNQPQHF	TGTGCCAGCAGCCATAGGAGGGATAGCAATCAGCCCCAGCATTTT
.	.	TRBV6-4	TRBJ2-4	CASSVWRTKNIQYF	TGTGCCAGCAGTGTGTGGAGAACCAAAAACATTCAGTACTTC
.	.	TRBV10-3	TRBJ2-5	CAISARPVGETQYF	TGTGCCATCAGTGCCCGGCCGGTGGGGGAGACCCAGTACTTC
.	few	TRBV5-1	TRBJ2-7	CASSLGAGGSSYEQYF	TGCGCCAGCAGCTTGGGGGCAGGGGGGAGCTCCTACGAGCAGTACTTC
.	.	TRBV2	TRBJ1-1	CASSPSPGTKAFF	TGTGCCAGCAGCCCTTCTCCCGGGACGAAAGCTTTCTTT
TRBD1	.	TRBV5-1	TRBJ1-6	CASSSQGGQGGSPLHF	TGCGCCAGCAGCTCGCAAGGGGGACAGGGTGGATCACCCCTCCACTTT
.	.	TRBV19	TRBJ2-1	CASSIYGGDSYNEQFF	TGTGCCAGTAGTATATATGGCGGGGACTCCTACAATGAGCAGTTCTTC
TRBD2	.	TRBV12-5	TRBJ2-5	CASGPGLAGGKTQYF	TGTGCTAGTGGCCCCGGACTAGCGGGGGGGAAGACCCAGTACTTC
.	few	TRBV11-1	TRBJ2-3	CASSLKPPTADF	TGTGCCAGCAGCTTAAAACCCCCCACCGCGGATTTT
TRBD2	.	TRBV5-4	TRBJ2-2	CASSLASGRSGELFF	TGTGCCAGCAGCTTGGCGAGCGGGAGAAGCGGGGAGCTGTTTTTT
.	.	TRBV21-1	TRBJ1-5	CASSRASNQPQHF	TGTGCCAGCTCCCGGGCCTCCAATCAGCCCCAGCATTTT